Listed below are T cell receptor beta chains from one sample, sequenced in a study of blood T cell repertoires in COVID-19. Profiling relied on immunoSEQ multiplex PCR, and the TCRdb table lists in-frame clones only, not all of them. The table has some 98,000 clones, 80% seen once. The sample taken for sequencing was peripheral blood. These receptors came from a human donor in a cohort sampled during active COVID-19. Each CDR3 is given with its conserved first and last residue. A D gene is named only where the DNA matches it firmly. A row's size may be missing; if present it is once, few, many or a size class.

D gene | J gene | clone size | V gene | CDR3 length | CDR3 protein | CDR3 DNA
TRBD1 | TRBJ2-7 | NA | TRBV19 | 13 | CASSMETGGAQYF | TGTGCCAGTAGTATGGAAACAGGGGGCGCGCAGTACTTC
NA | TRBJ1-2 | NA | TRBV3-1/TRBV3-2 | 15 | CASSQGTGENYGYTF | TGTGCCAGCAGCCAAGGAACAGGAGAGAACTATGGCTACACCTTC
TRBD1 | TRBJ1-2 | NA | TRBV10-3 | 14 | CATHPGQGSGGYTF | TGTGCCACCCACCCGGGACAGGGATCCGGTGGCTACACCTTC
TRBD1 | TRBJ2-1 | NA | TRBV5-1 | 16 | CASSSSGGISYNEQFF | TGCGCCAGCAGCTCTTCAGGGGGCATTTCCTACAATGAGCAGTTCTTC
TRBD2 | TRBJ2-5 | NA | TRBV20-1 | 16 | CSASPGLAGAHQTQYF | TGCAGTGCTAGTCCCGGACTAGCGGGAGCCCATCAGACCCAGTACTTC
NA | TRBJ2-7 | NA | TRBV11-2 | 13 | CASSIRFLQAQYF | TGTGCCAGCAGCATAAGGTTTCTGCAGGCGCAGTACTTC
TRBD1 | TRBJ1-2 | few | TRBV7-9 | 14 | CASSPNRDSYGYTF | TGTGCCAGCAGCCCTAACCGGGACAGCTATGGCTACACCTTC
NA | TRBJ2-7 | NA | TRBV4-1 | 15 | CASSLILSGSYEQYF | TGCGCCAGCAGCCTAATCCTTAGCGGCTCCTACGAGCAGTACTTC
NA | TRBJ1-1 | NA | TRBV5-1 | 13 | CASSQYRDLEAFF | TGCGCCAGCAGCCAATACAGGGACCTTGAAGCTTTCTTT
NA | TRBJ2-7 | NA | TRBV19 | 15 | CASSIGQGVPYEQYF | TGTGCCAGTAGTATAGGCCAAGGGGTCCCCTACGAGCAGTACTTC
TRBD1 | TRBJ1-2 | few | TRBV5-1 | 12 | CASSVDRVGYTF | TGCGCCAGCAGCGTAGACAGGGTCGGCTACACCTTC
NA | TRBJ1-1 | NA | TRBV6-5 | 13 | CASTMGRFTEAFF | TGTGCCAGCACCATGGGGAGGTTCACTGAAGCTTTCTTT
NA | TRBJ2-7 | once | TRBV5-1 | 14 | CASSLSGVEYEQYF | TGCGCCAGCAGCCTCTCGGGGGTGGAGTACGAGCAGTACTTC
TRBD2 | TRBJ2-5 | NA | TRBV28 | 14 | CASSFVAGKETQYF | TGTGCCAGCAGTTTTGTAGCGGGGAAAGAGACCCAGTACTTC
NA | TRBJ1-5 | NA | TRBV19 | 16 | CASSPGRGALNQPQHF | TGTGCCAGTAGCCCCGGGAGAGGGGCATTGAATCAGCCCCAGCATTTT
NA | TRBJ2-7 | NA | TRBV6-2/TRBV6-3 | 13 | CASSRESAYEQYF | TGTGCCAGCAGCCGGGAGAGTGCTTACGAGCAGTACTTC
NA | TRBJ2-3 | NA | TRBV18 | 13 | CASRAGRTDTQYF | TGTGCCAGTAGAGCGGGCCGCACAGATACGCAGTATTTT
TRBD1 | TRBJ2-7 | NA | TRBV28 | 18 | CASSSTQIRDRRHYEQYF | TGTGCCAGCAGTTCCACCCAAATCCGGGACAGGCGACATTACGAGCAGTACTTC
NA | TRBJ2-7 | NA | TRBV27 | 16 | CASSLSVVGGGYEQYF | TGTGCCAGCAGTTTATCCGTAGTGGGAGGGGGCTACGAGCAGTACTTC
TRBD1 | TRBJ1-4 | NA | TRBV2 | 20 | CASTKPLSRGGTGPNEKLFF | TGTGCCAGCACGAAGCCTTTGTCGCGGGGGGGGACAGGACCTAATGAAAAACTGTTTTTT
NA | TRBJ1-2 | NA | TRBV5-1 | 14 | CASQGKDTNYGYTF | TGCGCCAGCCAGGGAAAAGATACTAACTATGGCTACACCTTC
NA | TRBJ2-7 | once | TRBV29-1 | 13 | CSAQGGGGYEQYF | TGCAGCGCCCAAGGGGGGGGAGGGTACGAGCAGTACTTC
TRBD1 | TRBJ2-7 | NA | TRBV19 | 14 | CASSRTGRNYEQYF | TGTGCCAGTAGCCGGACAGGGAGGAACTACGAGCAGTACTTC
NA | TRBJ2-1 | NA | TRBV5-1 | 15 | CASSLEGVTYNEQFF | TGCGCCAGCAGCTTGGAGGGGGTAACCTACAATGAGCAGTTCTTC
NA | TRBJ1-5 | NA | TRBV11-2 | 15 | CASSLDPGWNQPQHF | TGTGCCAGCAGCTTAGATCCAGGTTGGAATCAGCCCCAGCATTTT
TRBD1 | TRBJ1-1 | NA | TRBV7-8 | 17 | CASSLVGQGRGGTEAFF | TGTGCCAGCAGCTTAGTGGGACAGGGGCGCGGGGGCACTGAAGCTTTCTTT
TRBD2 | TRBJ2-7 | NA | TRBV5-4 | 15 | CASSILAGGHYEQYF | TGTGCCAGCAGCATACTAGCGGGAGGCCACTACGAGCAGTACTTC
NA | TRBJ1-3 | NA | TRBV4-1 | 14 | CASSQEEARNTIYF | TGCGCCAGCAGCCAAGAAGAAGCAAGAAACACCATATATTTT
NA | TRBJ1-6 | few | TRBV19 | 13 | CASSMAGVSPLHF | TGTGCCAGTAGTATGGCAGGGGTTTCACCCCTCCACTTT
TRBD1 | TRBJ1-1 | once | TRBV13 | 15 | CASSLLRGPNTEAFF | TGTGCCAGCAGCCTACTCAGGGGGCCAAACACTGAAGCTTTCTTT
TRBD1 | TRBJ1-5 | once | TRBV18 | 15 | CASSRTGDGNQPQHF | TGTGCCAGCTCACGGACAGGGGATGGCAATCAGCCCCAGCATTTT